One sample yielded the 25 T cell receptor beta chains listed below, sequenced in a study of preoperative IRX-2 immunotherapy in early breast cancer (dated by TCRdb to between 2019 and 2020). The treatment or condition label, read with the paper, signifies: preoperative locoregional IRX-2 cytokine immunotherapy. The library was built by means of the immunoSEQ multiplex PCR assay. Not all clones reach the TCRdb copy of this immuneACCESS table, which keeps in-frame sequences only. Checked studies attribute under half of the gap to unresolved V genes and leave the rest unexplained. For this sample there are around 30,000 clones; 78% appear just once. The ten largest clones take up less than 2.5% of the sample. The source material was lymph node tissue, sampled before IRX-2 immunotherapy. These receptors all stem from a human donor with breast cancer.

The V call is TRBV6-8, the J call TRBJ2-3; 10 bases map to TRBD2. The J segment lost 5 bases and the V segment lost 10 bases, leaving 15 bases of the junction unmatched. Germline V CDR1 and CDR2: MNHGY, SAAAGT. The CDR3 contains 16 residues. CDR3 nucleotide sequence: TGTGCCATGAGCGAGCATCTAGCGGGGGAGGGAGATACGCAGTATTTT. Translating it yields CAMSEHLAGEGDTQYF.

This sequence joins TRBV28 and TRBJ1-5; the D gene is possibly TRBD1 (5 bases). Germline V gives CDR1 MDHEN, CDR2 SYDVKM. The V and J ends lost 1 base and 3 bases respectively, with 10 bases between them. This CDR3 comprises 15 residues. The CDR3 nucleotides read TGTGCCAGCAGTTTATCAGGGTTATACAATCAGCCCCAGCATTTT. As protein: CASSLSGLYNQPQHF.

This clone was seen a handful of times. J is TRBJ2-3 and V is TRBV6-8; no reliable D call. Trimming cost V 6 bases and J 3 bases, with 13 bases left between them. The germline V gene encodes CDR1 MNHGY and CDR2 SAAAGT. The CDR3 length is 14 residues. The CDR3 loop is CASSLDPRTDTQYF. The DNA for the CDR3 is TGTGCCAGCAGCCTAGACCCTCGGACAGATACGCAGTATTTT.

The chain recombines TRBV6-8 with TRBJ1-4; D gene uncertain. Looked up from germline, CDR1 is MNHGY and CDR2 is SAAAGT. The CDR3 extends over 14 amino acids. Trimming removed 2 bases at V and 3 bases at J, with 7 bases between. DNA of the CDR3: TGTGCCAGCAGTTACGGGAGAGCTAATGAAAAACTGTTTTTT. As protein: CASSYGRANEKLFF.

The genes are TRBV29-1 and TRBJ1-4, with 8 bases aligning to TRBD1. Per germline, CDR1 SQVTM and CDR2 ANQGSEA. After removal of 2 bases from V and 1 base from J, the junction contained 6 bases not matched to a gene. This CDR3 spans 16 amino acids. The DNA for the CDR3 is TGCAGCGTTGAACCAGGGGGCTTAGGAACTAATGAAAAACTGTTTTTT. It specifies CSVEPGGLGTNEKLFF.

The chain links TRBV6-8 to TRBJ1-5; TRBD1 agrees at 7 bases. The V segment lost 6 bases and the J segment 4 bases; nucleotides outside the gene matches: 6. Germline V gene lookup returns CDR1 MNHGY and CDR2 SAAAGT. The CDR3 consists of 14 residues. The CDR3 reads CASRPDRANQPQHF. The CDR3 nucleotides read TGTGCCAGCAGGCCCGACAGGGCGAATCAGCCCCAGCATTTT.

The chain employs TRBV10-1 and TRBJ2-5; tentative D call: TRBD1 (6 bases). V lost 3 bases and J lost 4, with 15 bases in between. The CDR3 extends over 15 amino acids. The V gene's germline CDR1 is WNHNN and CDR2 SYGVQD (reference sequence). The CDR3 region is CASSDPGAIGETQYF. CDR3 DNA: TGCGCCAGCAGTGACCCAGGGGCGATCGGAGAGACCCAGTACTTC.

This clone was found a few times. The chain joins TRBV11-3 to TRBJ1-4; D not resolved. The CDR3 extends over 15 amino acids. The germline V gene encodes CDR1 SGHNT and CDR2 YENEEA. With 4 bases removed from V and 4 bases from J, the gap between germline ends came to 13 bases. CDR3 loop: CASSSPLTINEKLFF. As DNA, the CDR3 is TGTGCCAGCAGCTCTCCACTTACAATTAATGAAAAACTGTTTTTT.

The CDR3, as DNA: TGTGCCAGCAGTTACTTAACCGGGACAGGGGGTTATCTCTACGAGCAGTACTTC. It translates to CASSYLTGTGGYLYEQYF. The chain has TRBV6-8 and TRBJ2-7; 11 positions agree with TRBD1. Germline CDR1 reads MNHGY; CDR2 reads SAAAGT. V gave up 1 base and J gave up 3 bases; unmatched junction bases: 11. This CDR3 is 18 amino acids long.

The V and J genes are TRBV19 and TRBJ2-7; tentatively, D is TRBD1 or TRBD2 (5 bases each). The V end lost 4 bases, the J end lost 9 bases, and 19 bases lay between the germline ends. Germline CDR1 and CDR2: LNHDA and SQIVND (reference sequence). The CDR3 spans 14 residues. The CDR3 DNA is TGTGCCAGTAGTACCCGGGACCCCCTTAATTGGCAGTACTTC. This encodes CASSTRDPLNWQYF.

The CDR3 coding sequence is TGTGCCAGCAGCTTGCTAGACAGTATGAACACTGAAGCTTTCTTT. Encoded protein: CASSLLDSMNTEAFF. The chain is built from TRBV7-5 and TRBJ1-1; no DNA check was done on the table's D call, TRBD1. TRBV7-5 constitutes a pseudogene. CDR3 size: 15 residues.

The chain has TRBV6-8 and TRBJ2-5, with TRBD2 identical over 11 bases. V shed 0 bases and J 3 bases; nucleotides not matched to a gene: 6. From germline, CDR1 is MNHGY and CDR2 SAAAGT. CDR3 length equals 17 residues. The CDR3 bases are TGTGCCAGCAGTTACTCGTACCTAGCGGGGGGAGAAGAGACCCAGTACTTC. This codes for CASSYSYLAGGEETQYF.

The CDR3: CASSLKRGYGYTF. The CDR3 DNA reads TGTGCCAGCAGTCTGAAGAGGGGTTATGGCTACACCTTC. V usage is TRBV6-8 and J usage is TRBJ1-2, with TRBD1 as a possible D gene (5 bases). CDR1 and CDR2 (germline): MNHGY, SAAAGT. V was shortened by 5 bases and J by 5 bases, with 12 bases between the two germline ends. The CDR3 extends over 13 amino acids.

V is TRBV6-8 and J is TRBJ1-2, with a possible D match to TRBD1 (6 bases). Germline loops: CDR1 MNHGY, CDR2 SAAAGT. The CDR3 runs to 14 residues. V lost 5 bases, J lost 8 bases, and 18 bases lay in between. In DNA form, the CDR3 reads TGTGCCAGCAGTCAACCCTTACAGGGTGGGGGCTACACCTTC. Translating gives CASSQPLQGGGYTF.

The sample holds one count of this clone. The chain has TRBV6-8 and TRBJ1-5; the match to TRBD1 covers 10 bases. Losses at the gene ends were 6 bases for V and 6 bases for J; bases not matched to a gene: 11. The CDR3 loop spans 16 amino acids. CDR1 and CDR2 from the germline V gene are MNHGY and SAAAGT. The CDR3 is CASRRQTGGAGQPQHF. CDR3 bases: TGTGCCAGCAGGCGCCAGACAGGGGGCGCGGGTCAGCCCCAGCATTTT.

The chain combines TRBV6-8 with TRBJ1-1, with a weak D call TRBD1 (5 bases). The CDR3 contains 14 residues. V lost 7 bases and J 4 bases, leaving 16 bases between the germline ends. Germline V gene lookup returns CDR1 MNHGY and CDR2 SAAAGT. The CDR3 region has the DNA TGTGCCAGCATTCGGGGGGAGTGGAGCACTGAAGCTTTCTTT. Translated, it gives CASIRGEWSTEAFF.

The chain combines TRBV5-1 with TRBJ2-4, with TRBD2 matching 14 bases. From germline, CDR1 is SGHRS and CDR2 YFSETQ. This CDR3 spans 17 amino acids. V lost 4 bases to trimming and J lost 8 bases; unmatched junction nucleotides: 11. The CDR3 sequence is CASSRGTSGGYGDIQYF. The CDR3 DNA is TGCGCCAGCAGCCGAGGGACTAGCGGGGGTTATGGGGACATTCAGTACTTC.

A word on this clone: The germline gene is not matched at one end of the junction; a read error may be the cause. The chain uses TRBV6-8 and TRBJ1-1, with TRBD1 matching over 9 bases. The germline V gene encodes CDR1 MNHGY and CDR2 SAAAGT. The CDR3 covers 14 residues. CDR3 amino acids: CAISRGQGTTEAFF. The CDR3 DNA reads TGTGCCATCAGTCGGGGACAGGGAACCACTGAAGCTTTCTTT.

This rearrangement joins TRBV11-3 to TRBJ2-6; a possible D gene is TRBD2 (5 bases). Germline CDR1 SGHNT, CDR2 YENEEA. The CDR3 covers 16 residues. Trimming pared 5 bases from V and 0 bases from J, leaving 11 bases between. DNA for the CDR3: TGTGCCAGCAGCCCCCTAAGCGGCTCTGGGGCCAACGTCCTGACTTTC. Translated: CASSPLSGSGANVLTF.

This clone has only one observation. The CDR3 loop reads CASSFSRTRWGTQYF. The DNA of the CDR3 is TGTGCCAGCAGCTTTAGCAGGACTCGATGGGGGACCCAGTACTTC. The chain recombines TRBV7-7 with TRBJ2-5; a weak D match, TRBD2 (5 bases). The CDR3 has 15 residues. CDR1 is SSHAT and CDR2 is FNYEAQ in the germline V gene (reference sequence). V lost 3 bases, J lost 7 bases, and 18 bases lay in between.

Only a few counts were recorded for this clone. The J gene is TRBJ1-1, the V gene TRBV12-5, with a possible D match to TRBD1 (5 bases). CDR1 LGHNT and CDR2 FRNRAP come from the germline V gene. The CDR3 is 14 amino acids. DNA of the CDR3: TGTGCCAGCAACTACCCCGGGGGGAACACTGAAGCTTTCTTT. It codes for CASNYPGGNTEAFF.

The CDR3 loop is CASSIPGVGSGNTIYF. CDR3 DNA sequence: TGTGCCAGTAGTATACCGGGCGTCGGGTCCGGAAACACCATATATTTT. The chain is built from TRBV19 and TRBJ1-3; D remains ambiguous. Germline CDR1 is LNHDA and CDR2 is SQIVND (reference sequence). V lost 2 bases to trimming and J lost 4 bases, with 15 bases between them. CDR3 length equals 16 residues.

CDR3 loop: CASSPPRFSNYGYTF. The CDR3 coding sequence is TGTGCCAGCAGCCCCCCCCGTTTTTCTAACTATGGCTACACCTTC. The chain couples TRBV6-8 to TRBJ1-2; D is unclear. Germline CDR1 MNHGY, CDR2 SAAAGT. V was shortened by 6 bases and J by 0 bases, with 14 bases between the two germline ends. The CDR3 runs 15 residues.

The CDR3 loop is CASSPGTGGAKQYF. The CDR3, as DNA: TGTGCCAGTAGTCCCGGGACAGGGGGCGCTAAGCAGTACTTC. The chain carries TRBV19 and TRBJ2-7, with 12 bases aligning to TRBD1. Germline trimming cut 5 bases from V and 8 bases from J; bases unmatched to any gene: 7. There are 14 residues in the CDR3. Looked up from germline, CDR1 is LNHDA and CDR2 is SQIVND (reference sequence).

With regard to this clone: The junction and the germline gene differ at one end; a read error may be behind it. V is TRBV6-8 and J is TRBJ1-1; D remains ambiguous. CDR1 is MNHGY, CDR2 SAAAGT, per germline. CDR3 length equals 15 residues. CDR3 DNA sequence: TGTGCCATCAGTGTCGCTCTGGGCGAGAACACTGAAGCTTTCTTT. This gives the protein CAISVALGENTEAFF.